The present T cell receptor beta chain was sequenced within a study of CD4 T cells in relation to SARS-CoV-2 and coronaviruses. The unexposed donors gave CD4+ T cells in about 2010-2019, prior to COVID-19. CD4+ T cells were isolated from the cells after 10 days of culture. The V end lost 3 bases, the J end lost 6 bases, and 3 bases lay between the germline ends. The CDR3 runs 11 residues. Germline V gene data show CDR1 as MDHEN and CDR2 as SYDVKM. Profiled with immunoSEQ multiplex PCR; TCRdb holds only in-frame clones, not every one. The sample carries 16,000 or so clones, about 82% recorded once. In the case of this clone: Antigen specificity is unknown.

This TCR was recovered from a human donor in good health. The specimen was CD4+ T cells from PBMCs, cultured in vitro. The chain uses TRBV28 and TRBJ1-5; D remains unclear. Written as DNA, the CDR3 is TGTGCCAGCAGTTTCGGTCAGCCCCAGCATTTT. It codes for CASSFGQPQHF.